This paragraph covers one T cell receptor (beta chain) sequence. Its matching antigen is unknown. As for the donors, each was a healthy bone marrow donor. This sample is part of a study of cytomegalovirus exposure and HLA in healthy donors. General study points: Cytomegalovirus-associated TCR beta chains were listed, numbering some 150. In a later analysis, an Asian-associated ancestry cluster reportedly showed fewer N-insertions than the approximately 620-donor mean.

Primers for the PCR totalled 60 Vbeta and 13 Jbeta. Method: immunoSEQ multiplex PCR; TCRdb's copy keeps in-frame clones and lacks some. The repertoire holds about 150,000 clones, approximately 73% seen once, with 8.5% to 12% in the top ten. CDR3 size: 16 residues. V dropped 3 bases and J dropped 2 bases, with 13 bases sitting between them. The germline V gene has CDR1 SNHLY and CDR2 FYNNEI. The TCR comes from a man in his thirties or forties in good health and CMV-seropositive. The chain links TRBV2 to TRBJ2-2, with D perhaps matching TRBD2 (5 bases). The material sequenced was PBMCs. CDR3 sequence: CASSDLALLNTGELFF. CDR3 DNA sequence: TGTGCCAGCAGTGATCTAGCCCTACTTAACACCGGGGAGCTGTTTTTT.